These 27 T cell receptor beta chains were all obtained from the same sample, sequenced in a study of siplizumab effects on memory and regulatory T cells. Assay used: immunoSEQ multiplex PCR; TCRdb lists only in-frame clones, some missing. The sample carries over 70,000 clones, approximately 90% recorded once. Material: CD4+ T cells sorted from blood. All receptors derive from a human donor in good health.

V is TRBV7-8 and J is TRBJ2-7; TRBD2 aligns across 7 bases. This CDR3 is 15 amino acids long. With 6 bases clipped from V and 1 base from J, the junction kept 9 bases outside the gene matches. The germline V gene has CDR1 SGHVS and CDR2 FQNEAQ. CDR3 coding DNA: TGTGCCAGCAGTGAGCGGGAAGGTGGGTCCTACGAGCAGTACTTC. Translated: CASSEREGGSYEQYF.

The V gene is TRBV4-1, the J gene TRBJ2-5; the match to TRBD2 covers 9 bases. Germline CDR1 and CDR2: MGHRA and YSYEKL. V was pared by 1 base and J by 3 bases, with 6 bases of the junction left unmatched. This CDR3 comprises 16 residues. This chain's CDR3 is CASSQGGSGSEETQYF. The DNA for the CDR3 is TGCGCCAGCAGCCAAGGGGGTAGCGGGAGTGAAGAGACCCAGTACTTC.

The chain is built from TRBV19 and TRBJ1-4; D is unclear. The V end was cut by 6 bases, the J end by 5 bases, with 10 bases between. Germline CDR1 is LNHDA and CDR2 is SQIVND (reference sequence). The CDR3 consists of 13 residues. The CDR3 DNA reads TGTGCCAGTAGGCACCATTCGAATGAAAAACTGTTTTTT. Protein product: CASRHHSNEKLFF.

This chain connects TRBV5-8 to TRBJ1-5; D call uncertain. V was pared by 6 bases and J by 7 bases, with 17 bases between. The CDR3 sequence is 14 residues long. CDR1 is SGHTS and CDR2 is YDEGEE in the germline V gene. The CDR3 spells CASTRTAAAQPQHF. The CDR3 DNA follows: TGTGCCAGCACCAGGACTGCAGCAGCCCAGCCCCAGCATTTT.

DNA for the CDR3: TGTGCCAGCAGCTTAGGCAGTCGAGATTCCTACGAGCAGTACTTC. It yields the protein CASSLGSRDSYEQYF. This sequence joins TRBV7-3 and TRBJ2-7, with no clear D. V lost 2 bases, J lost 1 base, and 12 bases lay in between. Germline V gene lookup returns CDR1 SGHTA and CDR2 FQGTGA. The CDR3 is made up of 15 amino acids.

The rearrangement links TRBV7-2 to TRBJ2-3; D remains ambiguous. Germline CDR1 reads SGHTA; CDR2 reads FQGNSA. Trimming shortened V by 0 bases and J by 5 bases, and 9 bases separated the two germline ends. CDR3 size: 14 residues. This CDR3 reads CASSLARLVDTQYF. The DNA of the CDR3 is TGTGCCAGCAGCTTAGCCCGACTTGTAGATACGCAGTATTTT.

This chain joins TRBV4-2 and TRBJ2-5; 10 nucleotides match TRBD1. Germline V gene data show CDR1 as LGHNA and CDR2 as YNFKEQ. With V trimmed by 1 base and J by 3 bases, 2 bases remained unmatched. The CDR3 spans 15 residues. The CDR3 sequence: CASSQAGTGEETQYF. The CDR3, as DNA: TGTGCCAGCAGCCAAGCGGGGACAGGGGAAGAGACCCAGTACTTC.

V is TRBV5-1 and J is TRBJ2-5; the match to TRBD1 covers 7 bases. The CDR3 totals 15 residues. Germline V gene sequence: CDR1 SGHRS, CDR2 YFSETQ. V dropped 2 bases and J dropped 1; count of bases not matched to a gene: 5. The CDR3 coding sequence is TGCGCCAGCAGCTTAGGGGACAGACCCCAAGAGACCCAGTACTTC. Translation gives CASSLGDRPQETQYF.

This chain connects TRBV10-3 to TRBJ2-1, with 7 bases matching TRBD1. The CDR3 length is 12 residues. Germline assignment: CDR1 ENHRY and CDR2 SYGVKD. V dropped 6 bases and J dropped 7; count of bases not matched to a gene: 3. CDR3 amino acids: CAIRRQGNEQFF. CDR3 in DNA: TGTGCCATCAGACGACAGGGTAATGAGCAGTTCTTC.

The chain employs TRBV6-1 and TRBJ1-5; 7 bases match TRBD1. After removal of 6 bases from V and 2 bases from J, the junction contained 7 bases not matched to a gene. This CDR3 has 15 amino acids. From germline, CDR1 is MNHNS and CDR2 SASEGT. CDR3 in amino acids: CASSTGVSGNQPQHF. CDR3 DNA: TGTGCCAGCAGCACAGGGGTATCGGGCAATCAGCCCCAGCATTTT.

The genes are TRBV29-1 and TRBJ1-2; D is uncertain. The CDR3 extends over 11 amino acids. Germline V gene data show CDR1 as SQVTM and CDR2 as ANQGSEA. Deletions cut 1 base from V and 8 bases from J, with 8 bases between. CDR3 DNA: TGCAGCGTTGAAGGGGCACCGGGCTACACCTTC. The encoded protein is CSVEGAPGYTF.

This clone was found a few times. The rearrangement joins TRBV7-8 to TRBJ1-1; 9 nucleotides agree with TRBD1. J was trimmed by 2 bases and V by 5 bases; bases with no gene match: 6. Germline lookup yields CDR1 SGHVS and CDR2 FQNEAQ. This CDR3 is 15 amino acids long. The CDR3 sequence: CASSKDRGRNTEAFF. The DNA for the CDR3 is TGTGCCAGCAGCAAGGACAGGGGAAGAAACACTGAAGCTTTCTTT.

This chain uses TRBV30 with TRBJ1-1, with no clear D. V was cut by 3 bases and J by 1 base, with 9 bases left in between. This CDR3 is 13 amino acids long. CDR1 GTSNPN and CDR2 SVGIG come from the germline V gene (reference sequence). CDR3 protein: CAWRAHENTEAFF. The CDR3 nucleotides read TGTGCCTGGAGAGCCCACGAGAACACTGAAGCTTTCTTT.

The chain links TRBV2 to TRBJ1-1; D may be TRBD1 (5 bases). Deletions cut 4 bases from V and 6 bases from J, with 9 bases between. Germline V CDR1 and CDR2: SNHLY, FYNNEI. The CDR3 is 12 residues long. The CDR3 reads CASSVVGAEAFF. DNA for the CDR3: TGTGCCAGCAGTGTCGTGGGGGCTGAAGCTTTCTTT.

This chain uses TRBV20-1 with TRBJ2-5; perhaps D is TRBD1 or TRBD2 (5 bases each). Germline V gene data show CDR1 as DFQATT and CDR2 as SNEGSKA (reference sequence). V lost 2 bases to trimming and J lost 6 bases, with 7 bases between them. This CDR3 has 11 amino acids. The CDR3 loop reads CSARQGQTQYF. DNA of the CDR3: TGCAGTGCTAGACAGGGACAGACCCAGTACTTC.

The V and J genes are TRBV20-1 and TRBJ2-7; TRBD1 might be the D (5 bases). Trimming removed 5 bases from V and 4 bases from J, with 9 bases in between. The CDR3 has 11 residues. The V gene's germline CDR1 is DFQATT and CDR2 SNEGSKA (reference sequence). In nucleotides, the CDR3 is TGCAGTGCTTCCCACAGGTACGAGCAGTACTTC. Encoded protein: CSASHRYEQYF.

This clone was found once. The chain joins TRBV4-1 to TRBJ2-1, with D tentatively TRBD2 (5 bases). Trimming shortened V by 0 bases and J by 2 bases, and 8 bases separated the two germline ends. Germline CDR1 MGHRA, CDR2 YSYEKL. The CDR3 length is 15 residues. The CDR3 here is CASSQDATTYNEQFF. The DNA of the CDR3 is TGCGCCAGCAGCCAAGATGCGACTACCTACAATGAGCAGTTCTTC.

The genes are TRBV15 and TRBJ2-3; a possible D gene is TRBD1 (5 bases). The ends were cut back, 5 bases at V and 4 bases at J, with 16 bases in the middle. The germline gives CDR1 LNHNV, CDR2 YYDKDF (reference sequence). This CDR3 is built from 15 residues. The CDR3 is CATSPARVAPDTQYF. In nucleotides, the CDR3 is TGTGCCACCAGCCCCGCCAGGGTGGCTCCAGATACGCAGTATTTT.

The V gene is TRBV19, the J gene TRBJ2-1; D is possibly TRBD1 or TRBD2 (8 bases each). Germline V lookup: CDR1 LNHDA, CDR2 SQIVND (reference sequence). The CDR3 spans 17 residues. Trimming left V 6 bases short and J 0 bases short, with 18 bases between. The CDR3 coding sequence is TGTGCCAGTAGCCGACAGGGGAGCGGGAGCTCCTACAATGAGCAGTTCTTC. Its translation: CASSRQGSGSSYNEQFF.

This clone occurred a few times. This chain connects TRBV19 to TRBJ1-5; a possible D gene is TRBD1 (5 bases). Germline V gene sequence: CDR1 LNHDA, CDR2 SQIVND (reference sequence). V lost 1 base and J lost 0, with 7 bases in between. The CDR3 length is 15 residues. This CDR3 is CASSIGDRSNQPQHF. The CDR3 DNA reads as TGTGCCAGTAGTATAGGGGACCGTAGCAATCAGCCCCAGCATTTT.

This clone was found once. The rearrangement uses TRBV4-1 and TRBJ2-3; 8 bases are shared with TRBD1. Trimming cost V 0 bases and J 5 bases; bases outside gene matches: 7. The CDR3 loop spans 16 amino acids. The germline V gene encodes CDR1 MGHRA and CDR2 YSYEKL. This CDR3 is CASSQDMDRARDTQYF. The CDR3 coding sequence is TGCGCCAGCAGCCAAGATATGGACAGGGCTAGAGATACGCAGTATTTT.

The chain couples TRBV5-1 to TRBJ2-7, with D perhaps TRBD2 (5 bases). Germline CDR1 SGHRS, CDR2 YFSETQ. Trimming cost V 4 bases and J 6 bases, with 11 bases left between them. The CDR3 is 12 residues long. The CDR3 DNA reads TGCGCCAGCAGCACGGGATTGGGCGAGCAGTACTTC. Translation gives CASSTGLGEQYF.

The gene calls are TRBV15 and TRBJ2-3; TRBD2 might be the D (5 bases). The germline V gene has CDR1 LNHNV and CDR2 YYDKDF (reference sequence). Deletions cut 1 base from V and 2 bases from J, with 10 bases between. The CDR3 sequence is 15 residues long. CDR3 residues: CATSRVLGTTDTQYF. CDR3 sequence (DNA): TGTGCCACCAGCAGAGTACTAGGAACCACAGATACGCAGTATTTT.

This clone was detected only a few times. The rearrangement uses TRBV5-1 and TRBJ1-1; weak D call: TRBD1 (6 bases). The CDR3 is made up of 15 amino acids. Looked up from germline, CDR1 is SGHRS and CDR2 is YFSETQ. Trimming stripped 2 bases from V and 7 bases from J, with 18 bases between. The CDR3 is CASSFTPGADLEAFF. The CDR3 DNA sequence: TGCGCCAGCAGCTTTACCCCAGGGGCAGATCTTGAAGCTTTCTTT.

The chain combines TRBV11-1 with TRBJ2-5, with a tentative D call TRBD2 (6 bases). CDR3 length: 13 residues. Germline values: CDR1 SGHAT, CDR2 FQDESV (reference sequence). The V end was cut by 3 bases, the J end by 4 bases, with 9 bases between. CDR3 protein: CASSFRGGETQYF. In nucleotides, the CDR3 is TGTGCCAGCAGCTTCCGGGGAGGAGAGACCCAGTACTTC.

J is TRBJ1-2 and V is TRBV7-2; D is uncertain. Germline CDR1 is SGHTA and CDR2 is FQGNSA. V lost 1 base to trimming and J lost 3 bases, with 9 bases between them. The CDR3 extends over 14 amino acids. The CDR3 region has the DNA TGTGCCAGCAGCTTAGATGCCTCCTACTATGGCTACACCTTC. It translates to CASSLDASYYGYTF.

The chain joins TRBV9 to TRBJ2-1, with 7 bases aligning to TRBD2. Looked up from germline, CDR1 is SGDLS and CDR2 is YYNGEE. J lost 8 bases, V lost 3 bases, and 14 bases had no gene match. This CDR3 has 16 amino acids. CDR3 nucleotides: TGTGCCAGCAGCGGGGGTGTGACTAGCATTTCCGATGAGCAGTTCTTC. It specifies CASSGGVTSISDEQFF.